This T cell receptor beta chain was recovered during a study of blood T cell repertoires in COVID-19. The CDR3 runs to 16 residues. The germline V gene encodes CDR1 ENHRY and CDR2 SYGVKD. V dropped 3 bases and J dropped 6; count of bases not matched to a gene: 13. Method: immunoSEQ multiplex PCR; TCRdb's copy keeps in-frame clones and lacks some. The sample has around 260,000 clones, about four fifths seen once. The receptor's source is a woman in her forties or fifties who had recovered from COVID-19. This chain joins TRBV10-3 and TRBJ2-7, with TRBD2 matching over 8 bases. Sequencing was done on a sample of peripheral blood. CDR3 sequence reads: CAISDGTGGDVVEQYF. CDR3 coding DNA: TGTGCCATCAGTGATGGGACGGGGGGGGATGTCGTCGAGCAGTACTTC.